This T cell receptor (beta chain) was found in a study of cytomegalovirus exposure and HLA in healthy donors. Study results and caveats: Specificity of a few CMV-associated chains for CMV antigens was verified in vitro.

This CDR3 is built from 17 residues. CDR1 is LGHNA, CDR2 YSLEER, per germline. Trimming left V 4 bases short and J 4 bases short, with 17 bases between. Remarks on this clone: Its antigen is unknown.

Here immunoSEQ multiplex PCR was the method, and the copy in TCRdb shows in-frame clones only, minus some. Counted here are some 67,000 clones, about 95% occurring once; the ten biggest clones make up approximately 0.93%. The sequence came from a woman younger than 35 in good health and CMV-seronegative. The sequenced sample was PBMCs. This chain connects TRBV4-3 to TRBJ2-6; no clear D gene. The CDR3 region is CASSLRPPEQGANVLTF. The CDR3 nucleotides read TGCGCCAGCAGCCTAAGACCCCCTGAACAGGGGGCCAACGTCCTGACTTTC.